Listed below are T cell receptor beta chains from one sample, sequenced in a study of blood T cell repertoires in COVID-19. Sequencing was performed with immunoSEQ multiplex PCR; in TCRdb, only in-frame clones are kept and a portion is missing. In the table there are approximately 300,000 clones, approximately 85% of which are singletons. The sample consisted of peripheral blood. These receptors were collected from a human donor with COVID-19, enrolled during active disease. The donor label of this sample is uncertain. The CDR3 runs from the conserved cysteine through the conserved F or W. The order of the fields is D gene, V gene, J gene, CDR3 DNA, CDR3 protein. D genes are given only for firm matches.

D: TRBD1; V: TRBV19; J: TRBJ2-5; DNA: TGTGCCAGTAGTATCCTGCAGGGGGCGGGGGAGACCCAGTACTTC; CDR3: CASSILQGAGETQYF
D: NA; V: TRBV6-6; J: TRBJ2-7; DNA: TGTGCCAGCTTGCGGGATTACACTTACGAGCAGTACTTC; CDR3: CASLRDYTYEQYF
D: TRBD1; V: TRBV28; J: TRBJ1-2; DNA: TGTGCCAGCCGCCAGGGGGGCAGCTCTAACTATGGCTACACCTTC; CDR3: CASRQGGSSNYGYTF
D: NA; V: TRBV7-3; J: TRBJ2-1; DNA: TGTGCCAGCAGCACCATGGCCGTGGTCGATGAGCAGTTCTTC; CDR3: CASSTMAVVDEQFF
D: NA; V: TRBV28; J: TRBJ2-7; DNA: TGTGCCAGCAGTTTAAGGCGGTACGAGCAGTACTTC; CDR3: CASSLRRYEQYF
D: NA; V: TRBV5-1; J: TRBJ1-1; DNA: TGCGCCAGCAGCGCCGTACAGGGTGGGGACACTGAAGCTTTCTTT; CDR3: CASSAVQGGDTEAFF
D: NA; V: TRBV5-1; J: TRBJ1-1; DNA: TGCGCCAGCAGCCCCGCGGGGGGAAACACTGAAGCTTTCTTT; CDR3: CASSPAGGNTEAFF
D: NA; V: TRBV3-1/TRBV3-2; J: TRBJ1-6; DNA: TGTGCCAGCAGCCAAGCCGCCGGCGGGTCACCCCTCCACTTT; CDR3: CASSQAAGGSPLHF
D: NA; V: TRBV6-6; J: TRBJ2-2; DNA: TGTGCCAGCAGTTTAAGTCGGTCCGGGGAGCTGTTTTTT; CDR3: CASSLSRSGELFF
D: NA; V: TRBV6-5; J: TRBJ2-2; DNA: TGTGCCAGCAGCAGCAGGGGCACCGGGGAGCTGTTTTTT; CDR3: CASSSRGTGELFF
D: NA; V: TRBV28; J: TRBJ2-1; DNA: TGTGCCAGCAGGCCTGATTCGGGGAATGAGCAGTTCTTC; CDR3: CASRPDSGNEQFF
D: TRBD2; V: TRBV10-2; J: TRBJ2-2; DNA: TGCGCCAGCAGGGATAGCGGGAGGGAGAACACCGGGGAGCTGTTTTTT; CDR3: CASRDSGRENTGELFF
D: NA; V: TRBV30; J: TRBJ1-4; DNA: TGTGCCTGGAGTCCTCTGAATGAAAAACTGTTTTTT; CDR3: CAWSPLNEKLFF
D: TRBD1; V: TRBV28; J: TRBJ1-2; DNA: TGTGCCAGCAGTAGCGAAGGGGACAGCGCTAACTATGGCTACACCTTC; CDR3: CASSSEGDSANYGYTF
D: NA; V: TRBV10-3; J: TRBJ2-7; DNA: TGTGCCATCAGTGACCTCTACGAGCAGTACTTC; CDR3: CAISDLYEQYF